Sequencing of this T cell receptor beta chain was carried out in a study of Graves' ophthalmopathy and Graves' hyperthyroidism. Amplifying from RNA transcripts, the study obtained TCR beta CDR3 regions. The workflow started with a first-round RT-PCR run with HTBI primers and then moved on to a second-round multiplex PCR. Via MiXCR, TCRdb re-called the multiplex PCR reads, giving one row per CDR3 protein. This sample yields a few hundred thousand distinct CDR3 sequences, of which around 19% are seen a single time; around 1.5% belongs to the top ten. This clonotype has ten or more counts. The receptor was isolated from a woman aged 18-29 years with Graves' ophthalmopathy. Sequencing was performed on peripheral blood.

The CDR3 sequence: CASSHSSGGQETQYF. In nucleotides, the CDR3 is TGTGCCAGCAGCCATTCTAGCGGGGGCCAAGAGACCCAGTACTTC. This sequence joins TRBV7-2 and TRBJ2-5, with TRBD2 matching 10 bases. With V trimmed by 5 bases and J by 1 base, 4 bases remained unmatched. Per germline, CDR1 SGHTA and CDR2 FQGNSA. The CDR3 consists of 15 residues.